This TCR beta chain was identified during a study of chemoradiotherapy in HPV16-positive cancers. Across the study: Candidate HPV-specific clones and shared TCR motifs came from a couple of HPV16-positive patients.

The CDR3 is 14 amino acids. The germline V and J ends were trimmed by 0 bases and 7 bases, with 7 bases remaining between them. Germline V gene lookup returns CDR1 MGHRA and CDR2 YSYEKL. Points from the study as a whole: Candidate HPV-specific clones and E7-related TCR motifs grew in tumor during treatment.

Clones were read by immunoSEQ multiplex PCR, and TCRdb kept only the in-frame ones, dropping some. The table shows approximately 5,900 clones, with roughly two thirds occurring only once. Remarks on this clone: What it binds is unknown.

The sample was taken from a patient who underwent chemoradiotherapy. The chain couples TRBV4-1 to TRBJ1-6; D gene uncertain. The origin of this receptor is a human donor with HPV-associated anogenital cancer. CDR3 region: CASSQDLLNSPLHF. In nucleotides, the CDR3 is TGCGCCAGCAGCCAAGATCTCCTCAATTCACCCCTCCACTTT.